A single sample is the source of the 13 T cell receptor beta chains below, sequenced in a study of T cells in Graves' hyperthyroidism and ophthalmopathy. Amplified TCR beta CDR3 regions derived from RNA transcripts. Initially, a first-round RT-PCR of the TCR CDR3 employed the HTBI primer set. MiXCR, applied by TCRdb to the multiplex PCR reads, yields one record per CDR3 protein. The table records under 130,000 distinct CDR3 sequences, 47% of them present only once. Sequenced: blood. These receptor sequences come from a man aged 35-49 years with Graves' hyperthyroidism.

This clonotype occurred once. The CDR3 DNA sequence: TGTGCCAGCAGCTTCACCCGGGAGGGGAGGCGAGAGACCCAGTACTTC. This codes for CASSFTREGRRETQYF. This chain links TRBV7-9 with TRBJ2-5; TRBD2 matches 8 bases. The CDR3 covers 16 residues. The V gene's germline CDR1 is SEHNR and CDR2 FQNEAQ (reference sequence). V shed 3 bases and J 4 bases; nucleotides not matched to a gene: 10.

V is TRBV7-2 and J is TRBJ1-6; 8 bases line up with TRBD1. This CDR3 is built from 16 residues. Germline V gives CDR1 SGHTA, CDR2 FQGNSA. V lost 5 bases, J lost 10 bases, and 13 bases stayed unmatched. The CDR3 bases are TGTGCCAGCAGCCTACCCCGGGACAGGTCATGGTCACCCCTCCACTTT. Amino acid sequence: CASSLPRDRSWSPLHF.

Note on this clonotype: Since a much larger clone is just one base distant, this may be a read error. This sequence joins TRBV7-2 and TRBJ1-5; 10 positions agree with TRBD1. CDR1 and CDR2 (germline): SGHTA, FQGNSA. This CDR3 is 17 amino acids long. The CDR3 nucleotides read TGTGCCGGCAGCCTCGGGGGGACAGGGGAACGGAATCAGCCCCAGCATTTT. Translating it yields CAGSLGGTGERNQPQHF. Based on the CDR3 plus reference TRBV7-2 and TRBJ1-5, the full variable domain is GAGVSQSPSNKVTEKGKDVELRCDPISGHTALYWYRQSLGQGLEFLIYFQGNSAPDKSGLPSDRFSAERTGGSVSTLTIQRTQQEDSAVYLCAGSLGGTGERNQPQHFGDGTRLSIL.

V is TRBV19 and J is TRBJ1-2; no firm D call. The CDR3 runs to 13 residues. Per the germline V gene, CDR1 is LNHDA and CDR2 is SQIVND (reference sequence). Trimming shortened V by 7 bases and J by 8 bases, and 17 bases separated the two germline ends. CDR3 coding DNA: TGTGCCAGTACAACCCTAGGGTCCGCCGGCTACACCTTC. It is translated as CASTTLGSAGYTF.

This sequence joins TRBV9 and TRBJ2-5, with TRBD2 identical over 7 bases. The trim removed 4 bases at V and 4 bases at J, leaving 7 bases unmatched. The CDR3 sequence is 14 residues long. Germline V gene data show CDR1 as SGDLS and CDR2 as YYNGEE. This chain's CDR3 is CASSLGPGGETQYF. The CDR3 DNA reads TGTGCCAGCAGCTTGGGTCCGGGGGGAGAGACCCAGTACTTC.

V is TRBV9 and J is TRBJ1-2; unclear D gene. Germline assignment: CDR1 SGDLS and CDR2 YYNGEE. This CDR3 region has 18 residues. V was cut by 0 bases and J by 8 bases, with 26 bases left in between. CDR3 amino acids: CASSVDWTSVTGELGYTF. The CDR3 coding sequence is TGTGCCAGCAGCGTAGACTGGACTAGCGTCACCGGGGAGCTGGGCTACACCTTC.

This chain uses TRBV3-1 with TRBJ2-7; TRBD1 aligns across 7 bases. The CDR3 is made up of 14 amino acids. Germline V lookup: CDR1 LGHDT, CDR2 YNNKEL (reference sequence). The J segment lost 2 bases and the V segment lost 4 bases, leaving 5 bases of the junction unmatched. The CDR3 loop reads CASSLRQGAYEQYF. The CDR3 region has the DNA TGTGCCAGCAGCCTTCGACAGGGCGCCTACGAGCAGTACTTC.

Worth noting for this clonotype: Lacking the conserved final phenylalanine or tryptophan, this CDR3 likely reflects a read error. DNA of the CDR3: TGTGTCAGCTCCGTCTACGGGGCGTACAATGAGCAGTTCCTC. Protein sequence: CVSSVYGAYNEQFL. This chain links TRBV9 with TRBJ2-1, with D possibly being TRBD1 or TRBD2 (5 bases each). The CDR3 totals 14 residues. CDR1 is SGDLS and CDR2 is YYNGEE in the germline V gene.

This clonotype has ten or more counts. This chain connects TRBV6-1 to TRBJ1-2; perhaps TRBD1 as D (5 bases). CDR1 is MNHNS and CDR2 is SASEGT in the germline V gene. V lost 3 bases and J lost 3, with 11 bases in between. The CDR3 contains 14 residues. CDR3 protein: CASSEWGSDYGYTF. The CDR3 nucleotides are TGTGCCAGCAGTGAGTGGGGGTCCGACTATGGCTACACCTTC.

The chain recombines TRBV5-8 with TRBJ1-1; tentatively, D is TRBD1 (5 bases). Trimming cost V 4 bases and J 1 base, with 14 bases left between them. CDR3 size: 15 residues. Per germline, CDR1 SGHTS and CDR2 YDEGEE. Written as DNA, the CDR3 is TGTGCCAGCAGCCGGGGGGGGACGGGGAACACTGAAGCTTTCTTT. It is translated as CASSRGGTGNTEAFF.

This clonotype has ten or more counts. The rearrangement joins TRBV7-2 to TRBJ2-1, with a weak D call TRBD2 (5 bases). The germline V and J ends were trimmed by 2 bases and 8 bases, with 7 bases remaining between them. The germline gives CDR1 SGHTA, CDR2 FQGNSA. CDR3 length: 12 amino acids. The CDR3 DNA follows: TGTGCCAGCAGCTTATTGCGGGATGAGCAGTTCTTC. Amino acids: CASSLLRDEQFF.

This clonotype was counted many times. The chain has TRBV7-3 and TRBJ2-2; D not certain. Germline assignment: CDR1 SGHTA and CDR2 FQGTGA. This CDR3 is 12 amino acids long. Trimming took 4 bases from V and 6 from J, leaving 6 bases between them. The CDR3 sequence is CASSSGAGELFF. CDR3 sequence (DNA): TGTGCCAGCAGCTCAGGTGCCGGGGAGCTGTTTTTT.

The chain is built from TRBV3-1 and TRBJ2-4, with D possibly being TRBD1 (5 bases). Germline lookup yields CDR1 LGHDT and CDR2 YNNKEL (reference sequence). CDR3 length: 15 residues. Trimming removed 1 base from V and 4 bases from J, with 11 bases in between. The CDR3 region has the DNA TGTGCCAGCAGCCAAGGTGCAGGGCCGAAAAACATTCAGTACTTC. Protein product: CASSQGAGPKNIQYF.